This T cell receptor beta chain emerged from a study of Graves' ophthalmopathy and Graves' hyperthyroidism. For repertoire sequencing, the TCR beta CDR3 regions were amplified from RNA transcripts. The workflow started with a first-round RT-PCR run with HTBI primers and then moved on to a second-round multiplex PCR. TCRdb re-called the multiplex PCR reads with MiXCR, one entry per CDR3 protein. The data contain about 390,000 distinct CDR3 sequences, 15% of them seen just once; the ten biggest clones take up about 7.3%. Germline assignment: CDR1 KGHSH and CDR2 LQKENI. There are 15 residues in the CDR3. V shed 3 bases and J shed 4 bases, with 15 bases lying between them.

The specimen sequenced was peripheral blood. The chain couples TRBV18 to TRBJ1-2; D is perhaps TRBD1 (5 bases). The receptor's source is a young woman with stable Graves' hyperthyroidism. In nucleotides, the CDR3 is TGTGCCAGCTCACCGGACGAGGTGGGGGGCTATGGCTACACCTTC. Translating it yields CASSPDEVGGYGYTF.